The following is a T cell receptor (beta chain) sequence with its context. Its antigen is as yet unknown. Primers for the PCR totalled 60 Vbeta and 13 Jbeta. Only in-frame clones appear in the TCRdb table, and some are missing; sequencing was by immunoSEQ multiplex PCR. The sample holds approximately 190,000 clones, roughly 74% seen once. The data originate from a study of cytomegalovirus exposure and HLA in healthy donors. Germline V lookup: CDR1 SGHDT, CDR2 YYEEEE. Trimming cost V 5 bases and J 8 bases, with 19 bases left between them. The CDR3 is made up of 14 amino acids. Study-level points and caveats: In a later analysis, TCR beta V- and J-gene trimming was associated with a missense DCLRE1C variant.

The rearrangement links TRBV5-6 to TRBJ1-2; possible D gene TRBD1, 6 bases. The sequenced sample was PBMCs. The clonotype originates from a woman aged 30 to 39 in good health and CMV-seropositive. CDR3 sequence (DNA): TGTGCCAGCAGGCAGGCAGGGGCGGATAGAGGCTACACCTTC. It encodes CASRQAGADRGYTF.